Presented here are 11 T cell receptor beta chains from one specimen sequenced in a study of untreated major depressive disorder. Sequenced by immunoSEQ multiplex PCR; TCRdb stores in-frame clones only, minus some. The sample has 20,000 or so clones; roughly 90% are singletons. Notes on the study in general: TRBV05-01 (Vbeta 5.1) usage was higher in CD4+ T cells of depressed patients than controls.

What these receptors recognize is not known. Specimen: CD4+ T cells from PBMCs. Receptor source: a woman in her thirties or forties with major depressive disorder.

The chain recombines TRBV29-1 with TRBJ2-1, with a weak D call TRBD2 (6 bases). This CDR3 has 14 residues. V lost 5 bases, J lost 1 base, and 12 bases lay in between. Germline V gene data show CDR1 as SQVTM and CDR2 as ANQGSEA. The CDR3 reads CSVKGRGSYNEQFF. The CDR3, as DNA: TGCAGCGTTAAGGGGCGGGGATCCTACAATGAGCAGTTCTTC.

The V call is TRBV6-1, the J call TRBJ2-7, with 7 bases lining up with TRBD1. The germline V gene has CDR1 MNHNS and CDR2 SASEGT. The V and J ends lost 6 bases and 3 bases, in that order; junction bases with no gene match: 5. CDR3 size: 13 residues. The CDR3 nucleotides are TGTGCCAGCAGCCTGACAGGGTTCTACGAGCAGTACGTC. Residues: CASSLTGFYEQYV.

CDR3: CASSQVQGFGYTF. The CDR3 nucleotides read TGCGCCAGCAGCCAAGTGCAAGGGTTTGGCTACACCTTC. This chain links TRBV4-1 with TRBJ1-2; no reliable D call. The CDR3 is 13 residues long. V dropped 1 base and J dropped 7 bases, with 10 bases sitting between them. Looked up from germline, CDR1 is MGHRA and CDR2 is YSYEKL.

The rearrangement links TRBV2 to TRBJ1-5, with D uncertain. V lost 8 bases and J lost 3, with 11 bases in between. Germline V gives CDR1 SNHLY, CDR2 FYNNEI. The CDR3 extends over 13 amino acids. This CDR3 is CASCRVTNQPQHF. In DNA, the CDR3 is TGTGCCAGCTGCCGGGTCACCAATCAGCCCCAGCATTTT.

The rearrangement joins TRBV7-2 to TRBJ2-2; 9 nucleotides align to TRBD2. Germline trimming cut 6 bases from V and 6 bases from J; bases unmatched to any gene: 14. The CDR3 is 17 residues long. The germline V gene encodes CDR1 SGHTA and CDR2 FQGNSA. CDR3 nucleotide sequence: TGTGCCAGCAGTCCACGTGGTAGCGGGAGAGGCCCCGGGGAGCTGTTTTTT. Translation gives CASSPRGSGRGPGELFF.

This chain uses TRBV6-6 with TRBJ1-5, with 7 bases lining up with TRBD1. Germline-derived CDR1 and CDR2 are MNHNY and SVGAGI (reference sequence). The CDR3 loop spans 14 amino acids. The J segment lost 3 bases and the V segment lost 6 bases, leaving 5 bases of the junction unmatched. The CDR3 sequence: CASRSTGDNQPQHF. The CDR3 DNA reads as TGTGCCAGCAGGTCAACAGGGGACAATCAGCCCCAGCATTTT.

The chain carries TRBV6-1 and TRBJ1-1; D call uncertain. Germline V gene data show CDR1 as MNHNS and CDR2 as SASEGT. CDR3 size: 13 residues. Trimming pared 7 bases from V and 1 base from J, leaving 10 bases between. CDR3 residues: CASIFAGNTEAFF. The CDR3 DNA sequence: TGTGCCAGCATTTTCGCTGGGAACACTGAAGCTTTCTTT.

The chain uses TRBV10-3 and TRBJ2-3; no firm D call. Per the germline V gene, CDR1 is ENHRY and CDR2 is SYGVKD. Between the trimmed V and J ends, which lost 8 bases and 2 bases, there was a span of 8 bases. This CDR3 region has 12 residues. The CDR3 bases are TGTGCCATCGGACCACACACAGATACGCAGTATTTT. This gives the protein CAIGPHTDTQYF.

This chain links TRBV2 with TRBJ2-7; 8 bases match TRBD1. CDR1 is SNHLY and CDR2 is FYNNEI in the germline V gene. V lost 3 bases, J lost 2 bases, and 3 bases stayed unmatched. There are 14 residues in the CDR3. This CDR3 reads CASSDRTGPYEQYV. The CDR3 region has the DNA TGTGCCAGCAGTGACCGGACAGGGCCCTACGAGCAGTACGTC.

This chain uses TRBV5-1 with TRBJ2-7, with D possibly being TRBD1 or TRBD2 (7 bases each). Trimming took off 1 base at V and 3 bases at J, with 14 bases between the two ends. The CDR3 is 15 residues long. Germline V gives CDR1 SGHRS, CDR2 YFSETQ. CDR3 bases: TGCGCCAGCAGCTTGAGACAGGGAGGGGACTACGAGCAGTACTTC. Its protein is CASSLRQGGDYEQYF.

The genes are TRBV6-1 and TRBJ2-5, with TRBD1 identical over 8 bases. The CDR3 is 14 residues long. Trimming cost V 0 bases and J 4 bases; bases outside gene matches: 1. Germline V lookup: CDR1 MNHNS, CDR2 SASEGT. For the CDR3, the DNA is TGTGCCAGCAGTGAAGCAACAGGGGGAGAGACCCAGTACTTC. It translates to CASSEATGGETQYF.